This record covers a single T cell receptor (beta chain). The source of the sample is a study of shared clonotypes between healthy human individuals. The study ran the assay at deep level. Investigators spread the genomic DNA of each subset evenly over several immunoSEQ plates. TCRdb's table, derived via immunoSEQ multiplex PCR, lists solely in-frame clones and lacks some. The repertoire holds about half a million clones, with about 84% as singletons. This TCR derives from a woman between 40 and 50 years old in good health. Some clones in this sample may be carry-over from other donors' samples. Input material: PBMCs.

Here the CDR3 reads CASSLPPFRYGYTF. CDR3 nucleotide sequence: TGTGCCAGCAGTTTACCCCCGTTCCGCTATGGCTACACCTTC. The rearrangement uses TRBV28 and TRBJ1-2, with D unresolved. The length of the CDR3 is 14 residues. From germline, CDR1 is MDHEN and CDR2 SYDVKM. Trimming pared 2 bases from V and 4 bases from J, leaving 11 bases between.